This T cell receptor (beta chain) was documented in a study of T cells in Graves' hyperthyroidism and ophthalmopathy. In the study overall: Once the initial diagnosis was made, peripheral blood was obtained before any treatment. Findings of the study overall: Ophthalmopathy and stable hyperthyroidism were told apart by a 13 V-J model.

Using RNA transcripts as the source, TCR beta CDR3 regions were amplified. The HTBI primer set drove a first-round RT-PCR of the TCR CDR3. In TCRdb, the multiplex PCR reads were re-called with MiXCR into one record per CDR3 protein. The sample has hundreds of thousands of distinct CDR3 sequences; roughly 15% are singletons. This clonotype was seen a few times. The antigen is unknown. V shed 2 bases and J shed 7 bases, with 9 bases lying between them. The germline gives CDR1 MNHEY, CDR2 SMNVEV (reference sequence). The CDR3 has 14 residues. Hyperthyroidism in the patients, aged 18 to 65, was newly diagnosed and under 2 months in duration. Clinical symptoms, serum thyroxine, TRAb, thyroid ultrasound and orbital computed tomography established diagnosis.

The V gene is TRBV27, the J gene TRBJ1-6; no clear D. The sequenced sample consisted of blood. The TCR was taken from a woman aged 18 to 35 with Graves' hyperthyroidism. DNA of the CDR3: TGTGCCAGCAGTTTAAGACCGTGGAATTCACCCCTCCACTTT. It specifies CASSLRPWNSPLHF.